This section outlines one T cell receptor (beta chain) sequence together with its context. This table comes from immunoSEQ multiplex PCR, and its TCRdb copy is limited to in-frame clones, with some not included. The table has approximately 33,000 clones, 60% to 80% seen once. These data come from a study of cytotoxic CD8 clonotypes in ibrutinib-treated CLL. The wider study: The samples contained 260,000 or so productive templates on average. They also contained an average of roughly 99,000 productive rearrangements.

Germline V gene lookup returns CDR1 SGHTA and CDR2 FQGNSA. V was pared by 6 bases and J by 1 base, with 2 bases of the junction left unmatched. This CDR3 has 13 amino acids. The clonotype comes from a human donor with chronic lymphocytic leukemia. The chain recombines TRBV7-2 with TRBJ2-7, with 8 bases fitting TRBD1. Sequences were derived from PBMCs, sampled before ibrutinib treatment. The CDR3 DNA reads TGTGCCAGCAGGAGACAGGGGTCCTACGAGCAGTACTTC. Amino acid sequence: CASRRQGSYEQYF.